One and the same sample provided the 5 T cell receptor beta chains below, sequenced in a study of blood T cell repertoires in COVID-19. The data were produced by immunoSEQ multiplex PCR, yet TCRdb's version contains in-frame clones alone and is incomplete. The sample holds 80,000 to 95,000 clones, around 80% seen once. The sample consisted of peripheral blood. The receptor source for this set is a woman older than 75 with active or convalescent COVID-19.

The DNA for the CDR3 is TGTGCCAGCAGCTTTTTGGCGGGGGGGACCGGGGAGCTGTTTTTT. Translating gives CASSFLAGGTGELFF. V gene TRBV11-2 combines with J gene TRBJ2-2, with 9 bases aligning to TRBD2. This CDR3 has 15 amino acids. Trimming removed 3 bases from V and 5 bases from J; junction bases left unmatched: 4. The germline V gene has CDR1 SGHAT and CDR2 FQNNGV.

This clone was observed a single time. J is TRBJ2-5 and V is TRBV24-1; 11 nucleotides match TRBD2. Losses at the gene ends were 5 bases for V and 5 bases for J; bases not matched to a gene: 15. The CDR3 loop spans 18 amino acids. Germline V gene data show CDR1 as KGHDR and CDR2 as SFDVKD. CDR3 residues: CATSGNSGGAIPRETQYF. For the CDR3, the DNA is TGTGCCACCAGTGGGAATAGCGGGGGGGCCATTCCCCGGGAGACCCAGTACTTC.

The V and J genes are TRBV5-4 and TRBJ1-3, with D hard to call. Germline CDR1 SGHNT, CDR2 YYREEE (reference sequence). The CDR3 consists of 15 residues. Trimming cost V 0 bases and J 0 bases, with 7 bases left between them. CDR3 bases: TGTGCCAGCAGCTTGGACTTCGACTCTGGAAACACCATATATTTT. As protein: CASSLDFDSGNTIYF.

This clone was seen only once. This chain joins TRBV27 and TRBJ2-5; D unclear. Trimming shortened V by 10 bases and J by 7 bases, and 7 bases separated the two germline ends. This CDR3 spans 9 amino acids. Germline lookup yields CDR1 MNHEY and CDR2 SMNVEV (reference sequence). The CDR3 DNA is TGTGCCACCCCGGGGACCCAGTACTTC. As protein: CATPGTQYF.

The chain carries TRBV27 and TRBJ1-3; a weak D match, TRBD1 (5 bases). Germline CDR1 MNHEY, CDR2 SMNVEV (reference sequence). Between the trimmed V and J ends, which lost 6 bases and 4 bases, there was a span of 13 bases. The CDR3 extends over 14 amino acids. This CDR3 reads CASRPGTTGNTIYF. The DNA of the CDR3 is TGTGCCAGCAGACCAGGGACTACGGGAAACACCATATATTTT.